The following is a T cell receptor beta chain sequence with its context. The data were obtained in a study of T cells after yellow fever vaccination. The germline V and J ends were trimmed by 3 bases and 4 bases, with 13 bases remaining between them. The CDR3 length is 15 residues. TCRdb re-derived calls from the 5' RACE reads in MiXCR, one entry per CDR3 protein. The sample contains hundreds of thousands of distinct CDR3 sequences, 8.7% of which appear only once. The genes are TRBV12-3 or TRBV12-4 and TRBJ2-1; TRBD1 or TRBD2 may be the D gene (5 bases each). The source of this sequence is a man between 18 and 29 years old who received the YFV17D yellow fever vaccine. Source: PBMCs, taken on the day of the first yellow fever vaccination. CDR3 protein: CASSLVQRGYNEQFF. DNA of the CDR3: TGTGCCAGCAGTTTGGTACAGAGGGGATACAATGAGCAGTTCTTC.